Listed below are T cell receptor beta chains from one sample, sequenced in a study of human T cells and chemical hapten exposure. MiXCR was run by TCRdb on the RACE reads, yielding one entry per CDR3 protein. The repertoire includes about 170,000 distinct CDR3 sequences, about a quarter of them detected once, and 2.1% sits in the top ten. The sample here was whole blood, taken in connection with sensitization to the hapten diphenylcyclopropenone (DPC). Every receptor here comes from a young woman with alopecia areata. Some clones in this sample may be carry-over from other donors' samples. Both conserved end residues are part of each CDR3. A D gene is named only where the DNA matches it firmly. Rows give clone size only sometimes, using once, few, many, or a class for an expanded clone.

V: TRBV6-4; size: .; D: .; J: TRBJ2-1; CDR3: CASSDSERDEQFF; DNA: TGTGCCAGCAGTGACTCAGAGAGGGATGAGCAGTTCTTC
V: TRBV7-9; size: once; D: .; J: TRBJ1-1; CDR3: CASSPQAFF; DNA: TGTGCCAGCAGCCCACAAGCTTTCTTT
V: TRBV7-2; size: few; D: .; J: TRBJ2-1; CDR3: CASSPDIYNEQFF; DNA: TGTGCCAGCAGCCCGGACATTTACAATGAGCAGTTCTTC
V: TRBV18; size: .; D: .; J: TRBJ1-3; CDR3: CASSPPGQVWDTIYF; DNA: TGTGCCAGCTCACCACCGGGGCAGGTCTGGGACACCATATATTTT
V: TRBV12-3/TRBV12-4; size: .; D: TRBD1; J: TRBJ1-5; CDR3: CASGRGRGSAQHF; DNA: TGTGCCAGCGGCAGGGGGCGGGGATCAGCCCAGCATTTT
V: TRBV6-2/TRBV6-3; size: few; D: .; J: TRBJ1-1; CDR3: CASSWRGGGTEAFF; DNA: TGTGCCAGCAGTTGGAGGGGCGGAGGAACTGAAGCTTTCTTT
V: TRBV7-9; size: many; D: TRBD1; J: TRBJ1-5; CDR3: CASSEGQGGDQPQHF; DNA: TGTGCCAGCAGCGAGGGACAGGGGGGAGATCAGCCCCAGCATTTT
V: TRBV5-1; size: .; D: TRBD2; J: TRBJ2-3; CDR3: CASSSGLAGSTDTQYF; DNA: TGCGCCAGCAGTTCCGGACTAGCGGGGTCGACAGATACGCAGTATTTT
V: TRBV7-2; size: .; D: .; J: TRBJ2-5; CDR3: CASSPPGLAQETQYF; DNA: TGTGCCAGCAGCCCACCGGGACTCGCCCAAGAGACCCAGTACTTC
V: TRBV24-1; size: few; D: .; J: TRBJ2-5; CDR3: CATSDSGSPVETQYF; DNA: TGTGCCACCAGTGATAGTGGGTCTCCTGTTGAGACCCAGTACTTC
V: TRBV6-1; size: .; D: TRBD1; J: TRBJ2-7; CDR3: CASSEAGQDDYHEQYF; DNA: TGTGCCAGCAGTGAAGCAGGACAGGACGACTACCACGAGCAGTACTTC
V: TRBV27; size: .; D: TRBD1; J: TRBJ2-1; CDR3: CASSPHRGQRYNEQFF; DNA: TGTGCCAGCAGTCCCCACAGGGGACAGAGATACAATGAGCAGTTCTTC
V: TRBV4-3; size: .; D: .; J: TRBJ1-1; CDR3: CASSQDGKAFF; DNA: TGCGCCAGCAGCCAGGACGGGAAAGCTTTCTTT
V: TRBV29-1; size: many; D: .; J: TRBJ2-3; CDR3: CSPSGDSTDTQYF; DNA: TGCAGCCCCTCGGGGGACAGCACAGATACGCAGTATTTT
V: TRBV29-1; size: few; D: .; J: TRBJ1-3; CDR3: CSVGTNSGNTIYF; DNA: TGCAGCGTCGGGACAAACTCTGGAAACACCATATATTTT
V: TRBV4-3; size: .; D: .; J: TRBJ1-5; CDR3: CASSQDFYQPQHF; DNA: TGCGCCAGCAGCCAAGATTTTTATCAGCCCCAGCATTTT
V: TRBV6-6; size: few; D: .; J: TRBJ2-1; CDR3: CASTSGENEQFF; DNA: TGTGCCAGCACATCGGGGGAAAATGAGCAGTTCTTC
V: TRBV5-1; size: few; D: .; J: TRBJ2-5; CDR3: CASSLDAIPQETQYF; DNA: TGCGCCAGCAGCTTGGATGCTATCCCACAAGAGACCCAGTACTTC
V: TRBV4-3; size: .; D: .; J: TRBJ1-2; CDR3: CASSSRDGANYGYTF; DNA: TGCGCCAGCAGCTCCCGGGACGGAGCTAACTATGGCTACACCTTC
V: TRBV20-1; size: .; D: TRBD2; J: TRBJ2-3; CDR3: CSASGTTWGTDTQYF; DNA: TGCAGTGCTAGCGGGACTACGTGGGGCACAGATACGCAGTATTTT
V: TRBV5-4; size: few; D: .; J: TRBJ2-2; CDR3: CASSLISGPNTGELFF; DNA: TGTGCCAGCAGCTTGATTAGCGGACCGAACACCGGGGAGCTGTTTTTT
V: TRBV29-1; size: few; D: TRBD1; J: TRBJ2-1; CDR3: CSVRQGENEQFF; DNA: TGCAGCGTCCGACAGGGGGAAAATGAGCAGTTCTTC
V: TRBV7-6; size: few; D: .; J: TRBJ2-1; CDR3: CASSSRLGDLNEQFF; DNA: TGTGCCAGCAGCTCACGACTAGGTGATCTTAATGAGCAGTTCTTC
V: TRBV20-1; size: many; D: .; J: TRBJ1-1; CDR3: CSAPGQHTEAFF; DNA: TGCAGTGCGCCGGGACAACACACTGAAGCTTTCTTT
V: TRBV23-1; size: .; D: TRBD2; J: TRBJ2-3; CDR3: CASSQSAASGPDTQYF; DNA: TGCGCCAGCAGTCAATCGGCGGCTAGCGGACCAGATACGCAGTATTTT
V: TRBV7-8; size: few; D: .; J: TRBJ1-1; CDR3: CASSLALGGAFF; DNA: TGTGCCAGCAGCTTAGCCCTAGGGGGAGCTTTCTTT
V: TRBV20-1; size: .; D: .; J: TRBJ2-1; CDR3: CSARERNEQFF; DNA: TGCAGTGCTAGAGAAAGGAATGAGCAGTTCTTC
V: TRBV29-1; size: many; D: .; J: TRBJ1-1; CDR3: CSVEQKEAFF; DNA: TGCAGCGTTGAGCAGAAGGAGGCTTTCTTT
V: TRBV18; size: .; D: .; J: TRBJ1-2; CDR3: CASSPPLQGRANYGYTF; DNA: TGTGCCAGCTCACCACCGCTTCAGGGACGGGCTAACTATGGCTACACCTTC
V: TRBV9; size: many; D: .; J: TRBJ1-1; CDR3: CASSVVGGSGEAFF; DNA: TGTGCCAGCAGCGTAGTTGGAGGGTCTGGTGAAGCTTTCTTT
V: TRBV29-1; size: many; D: TRBD1; J: TRBJ1-3; CDR3: CSVTGSGNTIYF; DNA: TGCAGCGTGACAGGGTCTGGAAACACCATATATTTT
V: TRBV10-3; size: .; D: TRBD2; J: TRBJ2-5; CDR3: CAISAVAGVQYF; DNA: TGTGCCATCAGTGCGGTCGCGGGGGTCCAGTACTTC
V: TRBV6-2/TRBV6-3; size: .; D: .; J: TRBJ1-6; CDR3: CASSSSQTGYGSPLHF; DNA: .
V: TRBV7-2; size: few; D: TRBD2; J: TRBJ2-7; CDR3: CASSLNLAGWVGVSYEQYF; DNA: TGTGCCAGCAGCTTAAATCTAGCGGGGTGGGTCGGGGTCTCCTACGAGCAGTACTTC
V: TRBV29-1; size: .; D: TRBD1; J: TRBJ1-2; CDR3: CSAQGVDSGYTF; DNA: TGCAGCGCACAGGGGGTGGATAGTGGCTACACCTTC
V: TRBV4-1; size: few; D: TRBD2; J: TRBJ2-1; CDR3: CANSQERGLAGGLFF; DNA: TGCGCCAACAGCCAAGAACGGGGACTAGCGGGAGGACTGTTCTTC
V: TRBV25-1; size: .; D: .; J: TRBJ2-3; CDR3: CASSGNTDTQYF; DNA: TGTGCCAGCAGTGGTAACACAGATACGCAGTATTTT
V: TRBV11-2; size: many; D: .; J: TRBJ2-7; CDR3: CASKEAWIPPGEQYF; DNA: TGTGCCAGCAAGGAGGCTTGGATCCCACCGGGCGAGCAGTACTTC
V: TRBV15; size: few; D: TRBD1; J: TRBJ2-5; CDR3: CATSRAGGTETQYF; DNA: TGTGCCACCAGCAGAGCAGGGGGCACAGAGACCCAGTACTTC
V: TRBV7-2; size: many; D: TRBD2; J: TRBJ2-1; CDR3: CASRVTSGVANEQFF; DNA: TGTGCCAGCAGGGTGACTAGCGGGGTTGCTAATGAGCAGTTCTTC
V: TRBV4-2; size: few; D: TRBD2; J: TRBJ2-1; CDR3: CASSQGVAGGSKEQFF; DNA: TGTGCCAGCAGCCAAGGAGTAGCGGGGGGGTCAAAGGAGCAGTTCTTC
V: TRBV5-1; size: .; D: .; J: TRBJ2-7; CDR3: CASSSTGLSSYEQYF; DNA: TGCGCCAGCAGCTCTACAGGGTTGAGTAGTTACGAGCAGTACTTC
V: TRBV28; size: .; D: .; J: TRBJ2-5; CDR3: CASRGTQVSEETQYF; DNA: TGTGCCAGCAGGGGTACACAGGTTTCGGAGGAGACCCAGTACTTC
V: TRBV11-3; size: few; D: .; J: TRBJ2-2; CDR3: CASSSDYPENTGELFF; DNA: TGTGCCAGCAGCTCGGACTATCCAGAGAACACCGGGGAGCTGTTTTTT
V: TRBV7-2; size: few; D: TRBD2; J: TRBJ2-1; CDR3: CASSPKRGGGNEQFF; DNA: TGTGCCAGCAGCCCCAAGCGGGGGGGAGGCAATGAGCAGTTCTTC
V: TRBV19; size: .; D: TRBD1; J: TRBJ1-2; CDR3: CASSRGTGGYGYTF; DNA: TGTGCCAGTAGCCGGGGGACAGGGGGATATGGCTACACCTTC
V: TRBV30; size: few; D: .; J: TRBJ1-6; CDR3: CAWTYGLSPLHF; DNA: TGTGCCTGGACCTATGGACTTTCACCCCTCCACTTT
V: TRBV9; size: few; D: .; J: TRBJ2-7; CDR3: CASSGDRNEAYEQYF; DNA: TGTGCCAGCAGCGGCGACCGAAACGAGGCCTACGAGCAGTACTTC
V: TRBV19; size: .; D: TRBD1; J: TRBJ1-2; CDR3: CASSHPGQGRNGYTF; DNA: TGTGCCAGTAGTCACCCGGGACAGGGAAGAAATGGCTACACCTTC
V: TRBV29-1; size: .; D: .; J: TRBJ1-6; CDR3: CSARRGEGSPLHF; DNA: TGCAGCGCCCGGAGGGGGGAAGGTTCACCCCTCCACTTT
V: TRBV12-3/TRBV12-4; size: few; D: TRBD2; J: TRBJ2-7; CDR3: CASSSGLESRYEQYF; DNA: TGTGCCAGCAGCTCCGGACTAGAAAGTAGGTACGAGCAGTACTTC
V: TRBV7-9; size: few; D: .; J: TRBJ1-6; CDR3: CASSHLSPLHF; DNA: TGTGCCAGCAGCCACTTGTCACCCCTCCACTTT
V: TRBV20-1; size: .; D: TRBD2; J: TRBJ2-3; CDR3: CSARGAGGYDTQYF; DNA: TGCAGTGCTAGGGGGGCGGGAGGTTACGATACGCAGTATTTT
V: TRBV6-1; size: .; D: TRBD2; J: TRBJ2-3; CDR3: CASNRPIPSGTSTDTQYF; DNA: TGTGCCAGCAATCGACCCATACCTAGCGGGACTAGCACAGATACGCAGTATTTT
V: TRBV6-1; size: .; D: .; J: TRBJ2-7; CDR3: CASSVRGSYEQYF; DNA: TGTGCCAGCAGTGTAAGAGGCTCCTACGAGCAGTACTTC
V: TRBV4-3; size: .; D: TRBD2; J: TRBJ2-3; CDR3: CASSQELAGTDTQYF; DNA: TGCGCCAGCAGCCAAGAACTAGCGGGGACAGATACGCAGTATTTT